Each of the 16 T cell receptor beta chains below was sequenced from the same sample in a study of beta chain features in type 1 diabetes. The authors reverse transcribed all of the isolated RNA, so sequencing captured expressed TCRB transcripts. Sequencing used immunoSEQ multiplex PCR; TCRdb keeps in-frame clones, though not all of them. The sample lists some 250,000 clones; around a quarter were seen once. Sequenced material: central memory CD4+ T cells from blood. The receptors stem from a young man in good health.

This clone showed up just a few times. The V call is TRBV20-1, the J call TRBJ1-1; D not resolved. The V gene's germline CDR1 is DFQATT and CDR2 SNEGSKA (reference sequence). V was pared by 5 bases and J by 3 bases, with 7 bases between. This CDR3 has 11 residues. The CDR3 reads CSAGPDTEAFF. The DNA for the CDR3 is TGCAGTGCTGGCCCGGACACTGAAGCTTTCTTT.

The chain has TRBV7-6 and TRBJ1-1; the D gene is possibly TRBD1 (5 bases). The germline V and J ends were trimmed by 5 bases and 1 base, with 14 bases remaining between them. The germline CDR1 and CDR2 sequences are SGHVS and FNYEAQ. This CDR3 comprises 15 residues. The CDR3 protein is CASSPGRQPNTEAFF. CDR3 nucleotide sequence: TGTGCCAGCAGCCCAGGGAGGCAGCCGAACACTGAAGCTTTCTTT.

CDR3 sequence: CASQRDSNTEAFF. DNA of the CDR3: TGTGCCAGCCAACGGGACTCTAACACTGAAGCTTTCTTT. The chain joins TRBV2 to TRBJ1-1; TRBD1 might be the D (5 bases). Germline lookup yields CDR1 SNHLY and CDR2 FYNNEI. V was cut by 8 bases and J by 2 bases, with 12 bases left in between. The CDR3 sequence is 13 residues long.

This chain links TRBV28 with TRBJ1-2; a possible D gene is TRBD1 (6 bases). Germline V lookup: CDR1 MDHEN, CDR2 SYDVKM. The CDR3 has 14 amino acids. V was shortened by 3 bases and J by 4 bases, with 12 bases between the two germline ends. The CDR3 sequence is CASSLNRVFYGYTF. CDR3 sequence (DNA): TGTGCCAGCAGTTTGAACAGGGTATTCTATGGCTACACCTTC.

In DNA form, the CDR3 reads TGTGCCAGCAGCTTAGTGCTGGGGGGGATAAGCTCCTACAATGAGCAGTTCTTC. Its translation: CASSLVLGGISSYNEQFF. The V and J genes are TRBV7-9 and TRBJ2-1, with 7 nucleotides matching TRBD2. Losses at the gene ends were 1 base for V and 0 bases for J; bases not matched to a gene: 9. Germline values: CDR1 SEHNR, CDR2 FQNEAQ (reference sequence). The CDR3 length is 18 residues. The complete variable domain, with remaining parts taken from reference TRBV7-9 and TRBJ2-1, reads DTGVSQNPRHKITKRGQNVTFRCDPISEHNRLYWYRQTLGQGPEFLTYFQNEAQLEKSRLLSDRFSAERPKGSFSTLEIQRTEQGDSAMYLCASSLVLGGISSYNEQFFGPGTRLTVL.

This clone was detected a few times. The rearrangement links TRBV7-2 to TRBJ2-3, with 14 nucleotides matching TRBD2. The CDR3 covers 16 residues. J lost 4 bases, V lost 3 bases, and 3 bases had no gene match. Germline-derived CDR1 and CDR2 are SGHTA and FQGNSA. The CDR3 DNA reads TGTGCCAGCAGCTTGACTAGCGGGGGGGCCCCAGATACGCAGTATTTT. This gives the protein CASSLTSGGAPDTQYF.

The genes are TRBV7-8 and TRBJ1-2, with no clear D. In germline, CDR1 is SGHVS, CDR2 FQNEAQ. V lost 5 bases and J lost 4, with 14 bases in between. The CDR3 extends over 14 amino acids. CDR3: CASSHPHTLYGYTF. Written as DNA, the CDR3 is TGTGCCAGCAGCCACCCTCACACCCTCTATGGCTACACCTTC.

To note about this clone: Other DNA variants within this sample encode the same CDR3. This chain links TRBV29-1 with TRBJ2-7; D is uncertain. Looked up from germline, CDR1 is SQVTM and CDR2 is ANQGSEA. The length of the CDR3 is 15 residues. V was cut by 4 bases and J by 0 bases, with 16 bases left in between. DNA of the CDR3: TGCAGCGTTGTGATGCTTTCTTTCAGCTCCTACGAGCAGTACTTC. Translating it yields CSVVMLSFSSYEQYF.

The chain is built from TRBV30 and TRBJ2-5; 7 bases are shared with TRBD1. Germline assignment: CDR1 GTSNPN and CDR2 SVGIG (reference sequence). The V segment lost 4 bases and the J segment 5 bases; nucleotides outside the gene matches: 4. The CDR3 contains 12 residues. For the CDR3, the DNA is TGTGCCTGGACGGGACAGTGGGAGACCCAGTACTTC. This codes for CAWTGQWETQYF.

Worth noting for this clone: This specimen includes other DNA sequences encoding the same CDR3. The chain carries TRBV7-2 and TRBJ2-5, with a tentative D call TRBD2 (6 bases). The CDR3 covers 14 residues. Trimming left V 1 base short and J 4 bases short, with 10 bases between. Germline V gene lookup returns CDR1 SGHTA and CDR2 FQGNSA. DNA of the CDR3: TGTGCCAGCAGCTTAGTACGGGGGACAGAGACCCAGTACTTC. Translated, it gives CASSLVRGTETQYF. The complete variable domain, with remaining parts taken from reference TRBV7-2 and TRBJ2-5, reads GAGVSQSPSNKVTEKGKDVELRCDPISGHTALYWYRQSLGQGLEFLIYFQGNSAPDKSGLPSDRFSAERTGGSVSTLTIQRTQQEDSAVYLCASSLVRGTETQYFGPGTRLLVL.

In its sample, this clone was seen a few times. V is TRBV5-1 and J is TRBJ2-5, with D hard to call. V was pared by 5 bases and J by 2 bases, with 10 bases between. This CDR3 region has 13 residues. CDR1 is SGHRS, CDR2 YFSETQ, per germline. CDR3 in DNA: TGCGCCAGCAGGATTGGCAGTCAAGAGACCCAGTACTTC. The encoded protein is CASRIGSQETQYF.

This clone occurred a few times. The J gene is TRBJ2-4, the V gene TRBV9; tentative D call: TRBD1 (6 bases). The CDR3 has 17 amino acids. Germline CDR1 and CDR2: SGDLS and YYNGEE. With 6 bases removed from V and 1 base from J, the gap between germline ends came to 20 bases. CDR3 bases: TGTGCCAGCACCGTGCAGGGGACCGAGGTCGCCAAAAACATTCAGTACTTC. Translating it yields CASTVQGTEVAKNIQYF. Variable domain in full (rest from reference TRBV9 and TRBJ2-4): DSGVTQTPKHLITATGQRVTLRCSPRSGDLSVYWYQQSLDQGLQFLIQYYNGEERAKGNILERFSAQQFPDLHSELNLSSLELGDSALYFCASTVQGTEVAKNIQYFGAGTRLSVL.

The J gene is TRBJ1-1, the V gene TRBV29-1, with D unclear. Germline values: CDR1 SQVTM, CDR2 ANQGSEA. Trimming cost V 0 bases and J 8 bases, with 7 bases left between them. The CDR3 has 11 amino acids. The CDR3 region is CSVEDSAEAFF. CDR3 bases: TGCAGCGTTGAAGATTCGGCGGAAGCTTTCTTT.

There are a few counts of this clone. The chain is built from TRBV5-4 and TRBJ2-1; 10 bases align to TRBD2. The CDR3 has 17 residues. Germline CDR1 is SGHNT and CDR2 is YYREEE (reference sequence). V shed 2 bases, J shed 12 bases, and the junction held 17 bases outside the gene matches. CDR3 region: CASSFGGPAGGSQGQFF. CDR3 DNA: TGTGCCAGCAGCTTCGGGGGGCCAGCGGGAGGGTCCCAGGGGCAGTTCTTC.

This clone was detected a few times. The CDR3 DNA reads TGTGCCAGCAGTCCGAACAGGGGTGGCTACACCTTC. It codes for CASSPNRGGYTF. This chain uses TRBV28 with TRBJ1-2; TRBD1 matches 7 bases. The CDR3 runs 12 residues. Germline CDR1 MDHEN, CDR2 SYDVKM. Germline trimming cut 5 bases from V and 7 bases from J; bases unmatched to any gene: 4.

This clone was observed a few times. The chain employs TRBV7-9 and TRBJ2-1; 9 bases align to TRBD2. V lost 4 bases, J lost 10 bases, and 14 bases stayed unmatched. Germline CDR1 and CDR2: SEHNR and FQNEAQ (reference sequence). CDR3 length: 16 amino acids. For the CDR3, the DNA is TGTGCCAGCAGCTCGCCGACTAGCGGTATCCTAAACGAGCAGTTCTTC. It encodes CASSSPTSGILNEQFF.